This entry describes one TCR beta chain. The antigen remains unidentified. This entry belongs to a study of cytomegalovirus exposure and HLA in healthy donors. Study-wide findings and caveats: In vitro testing confirmed a few CMV-associated chains as specific for CMV antigens. Associated with cytomegalovirus, according to the listing, were around 160 TCR beta chains. Reports described diagnosis of cytomegalovirus status by the classifier as highly specific and sensitive.

Trimming pared 0 bases from V and 5 bases from J, leaving 16 bases between. CDR1 is MNHNY and CDR2 is SVGAGI in the germline V gene (reference sequence). This CDR3 contains 16 residues. Only in-frame clones appear in the TCRdb table, and some are missing; sequencing was by immunoSEQ multiplex PCR. The table shows more than 45,000 clones, with nearly 90% occurring only once. The source of this sequence is a young woman in good health and CMV-seronegative. The chain is built from TRBV6-6 and TRBJ1-1; the D is unclear. Sequenced sample: PBMCs. The chain's CDR3 is CASSYSGAGGMTEAFF. The CDR3 DNA reads as TGTGCCAGCAGTTACTCCGGTGCGGGTGGAATGACTGAAGCTTTCTTT.